These 15 T cell receptor delta chains came from one sample sequenced in a study of gamma-delta chains in newborns, infants, children. TCRdb reanalysed the reads via CATT. This table has around 6,000 delta-chain clones, roughly 14% appearing once. The sequenced sample was blood, obtained at baseline. Receptors originate from a child who was a newborn, infant or young child, either healthy, febrile or measles-vaccinated (not recorded which).

This clone was recorded a few times. A read error is likely here: a far larger clone is one base away. This specimen includes other DNA sequences encoding the same CDR3. This chain joins TRDV3 and TRDJ1; 7 bases fit TRDD3. Germline V gene lookup returns CDR1 TVYSNPD and CDR2 GDNSRS (reference sequence). The CDR3 is made up of 17 amino acids. V lost 1 base to trimming and J lost 3 bases; unmatched junction nucleotides: 17. The CDR3 reads CAFKTGYWGIRADKLIF. DNA for the CDR3: TGTGCCTTTAAAACTGGGTACTGGGGAATACGAGCCGATAAACTCATCTTT.

At least ten counts were recorded for this clone. This probably arose from a read error, given a far larger clone one base away. The V gene is TRDV3, the J gene TRDJ1; D remains unclear. The CDR3 is 14 amino acids. Germline loops: CDR1 TVYSNPD, CDR2 GDNSRS (reference sequence). CDR3 in DNA: TGTGCCTCCACGCGGGGTCTTACATACCATAAACCCATCTTT. This encodes CASTRGLTYHKPIF. The complete variable domain, with remaining parts taken from reference TRDV3 and TRDJ1, reads CDKVTQSSPDQTVASGSEVVLLCTYDTVYSNPDLFWYRIRPDYSFQFVFYGDNSRSEGADFTQGRFSVKHILTQKAFHLVISPVRTEDSATYYCASTRGLTYHKPIFGKGTRVTVEP.

This clone is categorized as medium-sized. The V call is TRDV1, the J call TRDJ1; 8 nucleotides match TRDD3. Germline V gene lookup returns CDR1 TSWWSYY and CDR2 QGS. The CDR3 is 19 residues long. Trimming at V came to 5 bases and at J to 1 base, leaving 18 bases not matched to a gene. The CDR3 reads CALGTFGYWGPTLTDKLIF. The DNA for the CDR3 is TGTGCTCTTGGGACTTTCGGCTACTGGGGGCCCACCCTCACCGATAAACTCATCTTT.

A few counts support this clone. The CDR3 region is CALGSPRPPDKLIF. The CDR3 DNA reads TGTGCTCTTGGGAGTCCTCGTCCCCCCGATAAACTCATCTTT. The rearrangement uses TRDV1 and TRDJ1; the D is unclear. Trimming shortened V by 5 bases and J by 3 bases, and 13 bases separated the two germline ends. The length of the CDR3 is 14 residues. In germline, CDR1 is TSWWSYY, CDR2 QGS.

With regard to this clone: A far larger clone is just one base off, so this is likely a read error. Other DNA sequences in this specimen translate into the identical CDR3. V is TRDV1 and J is TRDJ1, with 7 bases that match TRDD3. Trimming took 9 bases from V and 0 from J; bases not matched to a gene: 31. CDR1 is TSWWSYY, CDR2 QGS, per germline. The CDR3 length is 22 residues. CDR3 DNA sequence: TGTGCTCTCGGGCCACCCCACTTTCGCGATTCCTTGACTGGGGTTTACACCGATAAACTCATCTTT. Protein product: CALGPPHFRDSLTGVYTDKLIF.

This clone is deemed medium-sized. J is TRDJ1 and V is TRDV1; TRDD3 agrees at 10 bases. Germline values: CDR1 TSWWSYY, CDR2 QGS. There are 17 residues in the CDR3. V lost 4 bases, J lost 0 bases, and 8 bases stayed unmatched. The DNA for the CDR3 is TGTGCTCTTGGGGTACTGAGGGGGGATACGTACACCGATAAACTCATCTTT. Its translation is CALGVLRGDTYTDKLIF.

This clone was detected only once. V usage is TRDV2 and J usage is TRDJ3, with 12 positions matching TRDD3. Germline-derived CDR1 and CDR2 are GEAIGNYY and EKD. The CDR3 is made up of 20 amino acids. Germline trimming cut 3 bases from V and 0 bases from J; bases unmatched to any gene: 8. CDR3 region: CACDAYWGIQSSWDTRQMFF. The CDR3 coding sequence is TGTGCCTGTGACGCGTACTGGGGGATACAAAGCTCCTGGGACACCCGACAGATGTTTTTC.

Worth noting for this clone: The amino acid sequence in TCRdb belongs to a much larger clone and departs from this DNA's translation at residue 3, likely a sequencing read error; the sequence shown is translated from the DNA. The rearrangement joins TRDV3 to TRDJ1, with TRDD3 identical over 7 bases. Germline V gives CDR1 TVYSNPD, CDR2 GDNSRS (reference sequence). Trimming removed 4 bases from V and 0 bases from J; junction bases left unmatched: 17. The CDR3 runs to 17 residues. The CDR3 DNA follows: TGTGCCTACACCCTGGGGTACTGGGGAACTTACACCGATAAACTCATCTTT. Amino acid sequence: CAYTLGYWGTYTDKLIF.

Comment on this clone: One base away lies a much larger clone, so this may be a sequencing read error. This sample also contains other DNA sequences that code for the same CDR3. This chain joins TRDV1 and TRDJ1; TRDD2 matches 7 bases. CDR1 and CDR2 (germline): TSWWSYY, QGS. This CDR3 is built from 12 residues. The J segment lost 7 bases and the V segment lost 4 bases, leaving 3 bases of the junction unmatched. For the CDR3, the DNA is TGTGCTCTTGGGGCCCTTCCTTGTAAACTCATCTTT. This codes for CALGALPCKLIF.

With respect to this clone: A much larger clone lies a single base off, so this may be a read error. The same CDR3 arises from other DNA sequences in this sample as well. CDR3 protein: CACDTASGGYGALNAWDTRQMFF. The CDR3 region has the DNA TGTGCCTGCGACACCGCATCTGGGGGATACGGCGCGCTGAATGCCTGGGACACCCGACAGATGTTTTTC. V usage is TRDV2 and J usage is TRDJ3; 12 bases agree with TRDD3. Germline values: CDR1 GEAIGNYY, CDR2 EKD. The CDR3 is made up of 23 amino acids.

The chain has TRDV2 and TRDJ2; 13 bases fit TRDD3. J gave up 5 bases and V 3 bases, and 20 bases lay outside the gene matches. Germline CDR1 is GEAIGNYY and CDR2 is EKD. CDR3 size: 21 residues. CDR3 coding DNA: TGTGCCTGTGACCCCCTGGGTTCCCAACGTACTGGGGGATACGTCACAGCACAACTCTTCTTT. It encodes CACDPLGSQRTGGYVTAQLFF.

Turning to this clone: Since a much larger clone is just one base distant, this may be a read error. This chain links TRDV1 with TRDJ1, with 11 nucleotides matching TRDD3. V dropped 1 base and J dropped 0; count of bases not matched to a gene: 22. The CDR3 is made up of 23 amino acids. Germline V CDR1 and CDR2: TSWWSYY, QGS. CDR3 loop: CALGEPSPPSMYWGIAYTDKLIF. The CDR3 DNA reads TGTGCTCTTGGGGAACCTAGCCCTCCTTCCATGTACTGGGGGATAGCGTACACCGATAAACTCATCTTT.

This clone was observed many times. The chain combines TRDV2 with TRDJ1, with TRDD3 matching over 13 bases. V lost 3 bases, J lost 7 bases, and 13 bases stayed unmatched. There are 17 residues in the CDR3. Germline V lookup: CDR1 GEAIGNYY, CDR2 EKD. CDR3 sequence: CACDPVLGDTPFVKLIF. The CDR3, as DNA: TGTGCCTGTGACCCAGTACTGGGGGATACGCCCTTTGTTAAACTCATCTTT.

Note on this clone: This sequence may be a read error, since a much larger clone differs from it by one base. The same CDR3 also results from other DNA sequences found in this sample. This chain links TRDV2 with TRDJ1; 10 nucleotides agree with TRDD3. The CDR3 is 16 residues long. Germline V gene sequence: CDR1 GEAIGNYY, CDR2 EKD. This CDR3 is CACDTLTGGYTDKLIF. The CDR3 nucleotides are TGCGCCTGTGACACGCTCACTGGGGGATACACCGATAAACTCATCTTT.

The DNA of the CDR3 is TGTGCCTGTGACACCGCTTTCTTTGATACTGGGGGATACGGCCGCTCCTGGGACACCCGACAGATGTTTTTC. Translating gives CACDTAFFDTGGYGRSWDTRQMFF. The chain uses TRDV2 and TRDJ3; 13 bases align to TRDD3. CDR1 is GEAIGNYY and CDR2 is EKD in the germline V gene. This CDR3 region has 24 residues. J gave up 0 bases and V 0 bases, and 16 bases lay outside the gene matches.